This T cell receptor (beta chain) was documented in a study of cytomegalovirus exposure and HLA in healthy donors (dated by TCRdb to about 2017). As for the study more broadly: An earlier analysis of a few hundred of the donors reported approximately 300 Gb of sequence data and 100 million to 120 million unique TCR beta sequences obtained from about 170 million T cells. An early release covering roughly 600 HLA-typed donors comprised approximately 300 gigabases of sequencing data and tens of millions of unique TCR sequences. The genetic ancestry cluster associated with self-reported Caucasian donors included 81% of the approximately 400 genotyped donors. The study aimed to test whether cataloging public T cell receptors could reveal signatures of past pathogen exposure. The T cell repertoires of 666 subjects were profiled by immunosequencing and related to cytomegalovirus serostatus. In addition to the first cohort of approximately 650 subjects, a separate validation cohort of 100 to 150 different subjects was used. To predict cytomegalovirus infection status, the study brought together high-throughput TCR immunosequencing, statistical association of individual TCRs with disease status, and machine learning. In a later analysis, previously published TCR beta repertoires from 550 to 750 donors were re-analyzed and high-resolution HLA genotyping was added so that TCR occurrence patterns could be studied. Rather than drawing on any new phenotypic data, the later analysis identified candidate immune exposures from TCR beta sequences and the way those sequences occurred across donors. In an earlier analysis of roughly 580 of the donors, high-throughput TCR beta sequencing was used to judge whether each TCR beta V gene segment behaved as functional or pseudogenic. Alongside the repertoire data, information on donor age, sex, ethnicity and CMV serostatus was compiled. A later genetic analysis used genome-wide SNP genotypes for about 65% of the roughly 700 donors, treating that subset as a discovery cohort. All discovery cohort repertoires had been generated on a single sequencing platform. HLA typing covered class I and class II loci at four-digit resolution. Typing coverage differed by locus: A, B, C, DRB1 and DQB1 were typed in about 620-630 donors, DQA1 in 522, DPA1 in 600 to 610, and DPB1 in just under 490. Because of strong linkage in the cohort, roughly five DR-DQ haplotypes were treated as single units for association and clustering. Across around 400 genotyped donors of the cohort, an average of about 240,000 unique TCR beta nucleotide sequences per donor were sequenced, and approximately 17% of those sequences were non-productive.

CDR1 and CDR2 are drawn from the germline V gene: SGHVS, FNYEAQ. The CDR3 runs 17 amino acids, cysteine and phenylalanine included. Kept here is only the CDR3 DNA, which spans 51 bases and is read in frame from base 1. V lost 1 base and J lost 1 base, and the count of bases not matched to a germline gene is 9. General conclusions and limits of the study: A cluster of highly shared sequence variants was judged likely to represent a technical artifact of the sequencing pipeline. When HLA alleles, especially DR and DQ, strongly co-occurred, attributing TCR associations to individual alleles was difficult. In a later analysis, most CMV-associated TCR beta chains were found to appear HLA-restricted, with HLA associations seemingly driven largely by CMV exposure. The study listed 164 TCR beta chains as associated with cytomegalovirus. The classifier was reported to diagnose cytomegalovirus status with high specificity and sensitivity in both the original cohort and the validation cohort. About 15 rarely observed V segments, including chromosome 9 orphons, were excluded from the earlier analysis of about 610 of the donors because counts were too low. Sequencing depth was assumed to be roughly uniform across donors in the presence/absence analyses, though that assumption may not hold. In a later analysis, the rate of TCR association differed among HLA loci, with DRB1 alleles having the most associated TCRs and HLA-C alleles having the fewest. An association between a missense DCLRE1C variant and V-gene and J-gene trimming of TCR beta chains was found in a later genetic analysis and replicated in an independent cohort. Correlated functional status among segregating V segments might be attributable to linkage disequilibrium, but an unknown experimental factor could not be ruled out. In a later analysis, HLA-associated TCR beta chains were found to be more clonally expanded and to have lower generation probabilities than equally common non-associated chains. Most TCR sequences were observed very rarely across donors, whereas some public TCRs were present in many individuals. According to the authors, the approach could potentially be generalized to other disease states and immunological phenotypes. Broadly in line with IMGT annotations, most TCR beta V segments showed up in productive rearrangements about 87% or about 30% of the time in an earlier analysis of 450 to 750 of the donors. A further reported finding was that TCR beta sequences accurately predicted the HLA-A and HLA-B alleles for most subjects in the first cohort. Some IMGT-functional V segments, including TRBV6-2 and TRBV6-3, could not be distinguished by the 87-base-pair reads and were therefore excluded. In this cohort, only TCR beta chains were sequenced, and detectable features were limited by the absence of alpha or paired-chain data. Three of the identified cytomegalovirus-associated TCR beta chains were confirmed in vitro to be specific for cytomegalovirus antigens. A later analysis associated 16,951 TCR beta sequences with specific HLA alleles at a false discovery rate of 0.05. HLA typing was unavailable for some donors at each locus, so association tests used only the typed subset. A later genetic analysis reported fewer N-insertions in productive TCRs among donors in an Asian-associated ancestry cluster than the roughly 640-donor mean. CMV serostatus was the only immune exposure information available for the cohort. According to a later analysis, parvovirus B19, influenza, CMV and Epstein-Barr virus appeared linked to several top co-occurrence clusters.

The library was obtained by the immunoSEQ multiplex PCR assay. For the multiplex PCR, a mixture combining 60 forward primers for TCR Vbeta segments and 13 reverse primers for TCR Jbeta segments was used. A multiplex PCR assay on genomic DNA amplified the CDR3 region of rearranged TCR beta genes. The amplified TCR beta libraries were sequenced on the Illumina HiSeq System as 87-base-pair reads. Concerning the study's data processing: A later analysis counted around 72 million unique TCR beta chains across the 690 or so repertoires, and roughly 11 million of these chains were shared by at least two donors. A nearest-neighbor algorithm error-corrected the raw reads and collapsed the reads into unique sequences, merging closely related sequences to remove PCR and sequencing errors. Alignment of CDR3 sequences to IMGT reference sequences was used to assign V, D and J gene segments. For a sequence to be retained, a match of at least six nucleotides was required to both a V gene segment and a J gene segment. A rearrangement was called productive if the CDR3 had no stop codons and remained in frame with V and J, and every other rearrangement was called non-productive. CDR3 was defined by IMGT convention, running from the second conserved V-encoded cysteine to the conserved J-encoded phenylalanine. Sequences without an unambiguous match to a single V gene segment were excluded from the earlier analysis of approximately 600 of the donors. In an earlier analysis of approximately 500 of the donors, a V segment was called functional when productive rearrangements were above 56.7%, and segregating when the standard deviation between donors exceeded 5%. To diagnose cytomegalovirus status from the catalog of TCR beta chain sequences, a statistical classification framework was built. V and J gene assignment, in a later analysis, came from comparing TCR nucleotide sequences with IMGT/GENE-DB human TR gene sequences. A later analysis assigned CDR3 sequences and most-parsimonious VDJ recombination scenarios with the TCRdist pipeline. In a later analysis, every TCR beta chain was defined by the combination of its CDR3 amino acid sequence and its V-gene family, and reads without a unique V-gene family were dropped. To address suspected cross-contamination and a sequencing artifact, a later analysis removed a few hundred highly shared, low-generation-probability nucleotide sequences. A later analysis calculated a clonal expansion index for each public chain from normalized within-repertoire ranks of inferred template counts. Generation probabilities in a later analysis came from a VDJ recombination model fitted to out-of-frame rearrangements, and those results were checked against IGoR. In a later analysis, TCR-TCR, TCR-HLA and TCR-CMV co-occurrence was scored with hypergeometric tests, and a repertoire-size bias correction was applied to TCR pairs. To estimate false discovery rates, a later analysis permuted the HLA or CMV assignments 20 times. A later analysis grouped co-occurring TCRs with DBSCAN, adding TCRdist sequence similarity when clustering within HLA-allele-positive subsets. For co-occurrence clustering, repertoires with fewer than 30,000 or more than 120,000 public chains were excluded, along with a handful of repertoires with anomalous nucleotide sharing. TCRdb's version of the immuneACCESS table is confined to in-frame rearrangements and falls short of the full clone set. An unresolved V gene accounts for under half of the shortfall where checked; the remainder is of unknown origin. That table supplies the V and J calls and clone size; D and trimming were determined from the DNA. For this sample the table gives 160,000 or so clones, of which around 79% were detected only once. The ten largest account for less than 0.65% of the sample.

The cohort consisted of fewer than 700 healthy bone marrow donors. Cohort members were all nominally healthy when sampled, although unrecorded immune exposures were likely present. The donor tested CMV seronegative and was one of the 352 seronegative cohort members. Every donor gave a peripheral blood sample, and the peripheral blood mononuclear cells from that sample were used for TCR beta sequencing. Genomic DNA was extracted from the blood cell samples with the Qiagen DNeasy Blood Extraction Kit. This clone was seen just once. What antigen it recognizes has not been identified. Base qualities are not provided; no much larger clone lies one nucleotide away.

Material for sequencing was PBMCs. The sequence came from a woman in her fifties or sixties in good health and CMV-seronegative. Here the chain combines TRBV7-6 and TRBJ2-5; 7 bases in the junction line up with TRBD1. The CDR3 loop reads CASSLGTGEIGQETQYF. The DNA sequence is TGTGCCAGCAGCTTAGGGACAGGAGAAATCGGCCAAGAGACCCAGTACTTC.